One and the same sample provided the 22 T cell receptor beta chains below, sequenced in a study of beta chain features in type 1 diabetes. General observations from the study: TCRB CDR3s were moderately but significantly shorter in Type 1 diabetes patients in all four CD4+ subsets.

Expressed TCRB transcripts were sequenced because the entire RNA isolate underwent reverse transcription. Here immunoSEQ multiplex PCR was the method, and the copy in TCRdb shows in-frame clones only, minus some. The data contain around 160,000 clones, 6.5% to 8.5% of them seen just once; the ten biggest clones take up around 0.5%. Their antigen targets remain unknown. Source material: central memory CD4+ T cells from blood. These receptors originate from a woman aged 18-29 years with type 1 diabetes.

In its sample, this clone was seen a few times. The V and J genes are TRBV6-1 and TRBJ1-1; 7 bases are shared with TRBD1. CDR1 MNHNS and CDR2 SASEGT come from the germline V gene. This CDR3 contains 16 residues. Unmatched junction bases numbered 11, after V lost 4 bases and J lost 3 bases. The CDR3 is CASSARGDGMYTEAFF. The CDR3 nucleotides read TGTGCCAGCAGTGCCAGGGGGGACGGAATGTACACTGAAGCTTTCTTT.

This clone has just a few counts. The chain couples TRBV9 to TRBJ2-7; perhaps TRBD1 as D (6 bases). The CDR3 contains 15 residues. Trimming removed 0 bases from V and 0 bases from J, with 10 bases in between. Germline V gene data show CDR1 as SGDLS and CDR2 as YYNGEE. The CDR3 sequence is CASSVDQGRSYEQYF. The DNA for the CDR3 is TGTGCCAGCAGCGTAGATCAGGGGCGCTCCTACGAGCAGTACTTC.

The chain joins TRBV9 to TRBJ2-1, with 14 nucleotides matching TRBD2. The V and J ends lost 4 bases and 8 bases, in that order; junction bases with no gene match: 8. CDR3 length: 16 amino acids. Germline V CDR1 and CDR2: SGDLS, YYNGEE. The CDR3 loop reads CASSPRLAGGPHEQFF. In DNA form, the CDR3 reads TGTGCCAGCAGCCCCCGACTAGCGGGGGGGCCTCATGAGCAGTTCTTC.

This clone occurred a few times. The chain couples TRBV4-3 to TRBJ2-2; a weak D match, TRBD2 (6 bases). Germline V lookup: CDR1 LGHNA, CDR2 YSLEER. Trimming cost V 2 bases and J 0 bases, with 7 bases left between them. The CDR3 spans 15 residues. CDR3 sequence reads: CASSQLASNTGELFF. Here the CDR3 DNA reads TGCGCCAGCAGCCAACTAGCGTCGAACACCGGGGAGCTGTTTTTT.

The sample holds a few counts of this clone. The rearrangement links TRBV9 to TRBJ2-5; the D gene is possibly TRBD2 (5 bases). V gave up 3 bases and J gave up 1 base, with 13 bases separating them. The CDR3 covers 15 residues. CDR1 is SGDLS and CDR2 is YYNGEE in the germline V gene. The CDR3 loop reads CASSASPGIQETQYF. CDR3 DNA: TGTGCCAGCAGCGCCTCCCCGGGGATCCAAGAGACCCAGTACTTC.

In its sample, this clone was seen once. CDR3 bases: TGTGCCAGCTCGGACGGGAGAAACACTGAAGCTTTCTTT. It encodes CASSDGRNTEAFF. The rearrangement joins TRBV18 to TRBJ1-1; D not certain. The germline V and J ends were trimmed by 6 bases and 2 bases, with 10 bases remaining between them. This CDR3 contains 13 residues. Looked up from germline, CDR1 is KGHSH and CDR2 is LQKENI.

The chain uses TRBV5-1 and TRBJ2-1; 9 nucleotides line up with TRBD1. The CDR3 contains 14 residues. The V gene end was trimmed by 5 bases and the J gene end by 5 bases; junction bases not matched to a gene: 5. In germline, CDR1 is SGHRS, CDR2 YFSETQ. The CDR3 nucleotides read TGCGCCAGCAGGCCACAGGGGGCGGACAATGAGCAGTTCTTC. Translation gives CASRPQGADNEQFF.

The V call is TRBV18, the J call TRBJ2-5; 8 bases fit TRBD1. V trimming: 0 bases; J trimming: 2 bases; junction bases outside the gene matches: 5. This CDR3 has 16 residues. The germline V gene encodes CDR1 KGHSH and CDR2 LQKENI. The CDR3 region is CASSPPGQARQETQYF. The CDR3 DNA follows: TGTGCCAGCTCACCACCGGGACAGGCCCGACAAGAGACCCAGTACTTC. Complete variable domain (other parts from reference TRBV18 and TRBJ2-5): NAGVMQNPRHLVRRRGQEARLRCSPMKGHSHVYWYRQLPEEGLKFMVYLQKENIIDESGMPKERFSAEFPKEGPSILRIQQVVRGDSAAYFCASSPPGQARQETQYFGPGTRLLVL.

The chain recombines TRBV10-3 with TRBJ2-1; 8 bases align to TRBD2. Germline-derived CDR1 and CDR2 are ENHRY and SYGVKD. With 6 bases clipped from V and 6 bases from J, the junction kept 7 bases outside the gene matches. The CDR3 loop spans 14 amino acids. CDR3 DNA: TGTGCCATCAGCGGGGGTAGCGGGACCAATGAGCAGTTCTTC. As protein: CAISGGSGTNEQFF.

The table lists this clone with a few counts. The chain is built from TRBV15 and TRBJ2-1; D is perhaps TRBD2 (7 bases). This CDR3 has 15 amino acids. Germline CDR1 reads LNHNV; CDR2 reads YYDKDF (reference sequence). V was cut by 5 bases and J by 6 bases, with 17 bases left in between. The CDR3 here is CATSGQTSLGNEQFF. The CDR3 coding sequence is TGTGCCACCAGCGGACAGACTAGCTTGGGCAATGAGCAGTTCTTC.

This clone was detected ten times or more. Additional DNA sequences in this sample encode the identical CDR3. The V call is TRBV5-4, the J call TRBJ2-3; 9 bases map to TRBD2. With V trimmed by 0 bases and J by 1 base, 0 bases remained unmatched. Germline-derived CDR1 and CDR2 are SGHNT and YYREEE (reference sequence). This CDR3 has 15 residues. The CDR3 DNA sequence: TGTGCCAGCAGCTTGGGACTAGCGGGCACAGATACGCAGTATTTT. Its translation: CASSLGLAGTDTQYF.

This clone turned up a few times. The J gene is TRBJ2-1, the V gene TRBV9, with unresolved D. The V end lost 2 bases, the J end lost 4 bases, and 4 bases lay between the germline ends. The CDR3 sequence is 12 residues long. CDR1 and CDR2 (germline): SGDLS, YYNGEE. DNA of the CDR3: TGTGCCAGCAGCGTCCTTTACAATGAGCAGTTCTTC. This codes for CASSVLYNEQFF. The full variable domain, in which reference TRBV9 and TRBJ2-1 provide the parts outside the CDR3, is DSGVTQTPKHLITATGQRVTLRCSPRSGDLSVYWYQQSLDQGLQFLIQYYNGEERAKGNILERFSAQQFPDLHSELNLSSLELGDSALYFCASSVLYNEQFFGPGTRLTVL.

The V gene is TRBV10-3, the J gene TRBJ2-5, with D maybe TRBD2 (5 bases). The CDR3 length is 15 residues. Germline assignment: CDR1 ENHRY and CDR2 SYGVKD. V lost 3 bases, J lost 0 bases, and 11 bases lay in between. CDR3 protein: CAISEGGQYQETQYF. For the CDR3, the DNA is TGTGCCATCAGTGAAGGCGGGCAGTACCAAGAGACCCAGTACTTC.

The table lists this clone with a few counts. Here the CDR3 DNA reads TGTGCCAGCAGTGGACAGGGAGATAATTCACCCCTCCACTTT. Protein sequence: CASSGQGDNSPLHF. This sequence joins TRBV2 and TRBJ1-6; 7 bases agree with TRBD1. V lost 4 bases and J lost 5; bases outside the gene matches: 2. CDR1 is SNHLY and CDR2 is FYNNEI in the germline V gene. The length of the CDR3 is 14 residues.

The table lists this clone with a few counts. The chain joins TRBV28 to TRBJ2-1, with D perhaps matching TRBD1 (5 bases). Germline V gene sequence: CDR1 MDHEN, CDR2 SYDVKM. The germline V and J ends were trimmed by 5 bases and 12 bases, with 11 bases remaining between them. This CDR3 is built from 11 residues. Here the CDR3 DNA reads TGTGCCAGCAGTGCCAGGGTAGCGCAGTTCTTC. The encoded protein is CASSARVAQFF.

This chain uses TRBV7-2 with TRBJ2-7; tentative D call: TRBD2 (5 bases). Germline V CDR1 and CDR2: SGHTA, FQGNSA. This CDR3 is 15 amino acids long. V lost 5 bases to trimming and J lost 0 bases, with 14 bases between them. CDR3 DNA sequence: TGTGCCAGCAGCACCCGGACTGGGCCCTCCTACGAGCAGTACTTC. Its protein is CASSTRTGPSYEQYF.

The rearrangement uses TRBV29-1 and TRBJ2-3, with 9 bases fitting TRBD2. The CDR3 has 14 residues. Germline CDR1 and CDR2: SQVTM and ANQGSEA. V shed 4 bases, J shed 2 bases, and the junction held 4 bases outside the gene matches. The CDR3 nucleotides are TGCAGCGTTGCCGCTAGCGGGGTCACAGATACGCAGTATTTT. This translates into CSVAASGVTDTQYF.

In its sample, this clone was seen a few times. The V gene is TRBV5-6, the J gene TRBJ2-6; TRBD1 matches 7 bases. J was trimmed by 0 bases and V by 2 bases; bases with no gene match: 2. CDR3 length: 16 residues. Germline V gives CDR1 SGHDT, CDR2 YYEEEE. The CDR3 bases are TGTGCCAGCAGCTTAAGGGGGCTCTCTGGGGCCAACGTCCTGACTTTC. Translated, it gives CASSLRGLSGANVLTF. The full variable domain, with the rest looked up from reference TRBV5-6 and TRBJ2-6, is DAGVTQSPTHLIKTRGQQVTLRCSPKSGHDTVSWYQQALGQGPQFIFQYYEEEERQRGNFPDRFSGHQFPNYSSELNVNALLLGDSALYLCASSLRGLSGANVLTFGAGSRLTVL.

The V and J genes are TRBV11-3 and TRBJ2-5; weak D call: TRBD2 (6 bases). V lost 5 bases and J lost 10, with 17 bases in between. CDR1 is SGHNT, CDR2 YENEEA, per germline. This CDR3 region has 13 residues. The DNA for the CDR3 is TGTGCCAGCAGCACCACAGGTCCCGGGGGCCAGTACTTC. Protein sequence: CASSTTGPGGQYF.

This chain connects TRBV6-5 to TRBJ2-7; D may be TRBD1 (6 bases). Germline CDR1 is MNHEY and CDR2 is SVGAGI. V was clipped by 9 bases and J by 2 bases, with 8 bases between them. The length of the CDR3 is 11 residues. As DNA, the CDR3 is TGTGCCAGTGGACAGACCTACGAGCAGTACTTC. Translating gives CASGQTYEQYF.

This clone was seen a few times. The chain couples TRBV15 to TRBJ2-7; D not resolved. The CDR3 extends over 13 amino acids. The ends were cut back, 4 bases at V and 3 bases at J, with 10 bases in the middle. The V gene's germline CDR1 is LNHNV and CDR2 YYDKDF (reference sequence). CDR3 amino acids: CATSTRLNYEQYF. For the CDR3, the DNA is TGTGCCACCAGCACTCGACTGAACTACGAGCAGTACTTC. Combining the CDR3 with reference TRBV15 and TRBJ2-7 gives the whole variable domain DAMVIQNPRYQVTQFGKPVTLSCSQTLNHNVMYWYQQKSSQAPKLLFHYYDKDFNNEADTPDNFQSRRPNTSFCFLDIRSPGLGDTAMYLCATSTRLNYEQYFGPGTRLTVT.

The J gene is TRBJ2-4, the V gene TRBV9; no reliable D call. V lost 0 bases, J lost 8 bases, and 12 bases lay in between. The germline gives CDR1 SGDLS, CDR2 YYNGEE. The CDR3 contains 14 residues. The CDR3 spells CASSVGMGLDIQYF. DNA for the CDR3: TGTGCCAGCAGCGTAGGCATGGGCTTAGACATTCAGTACTTC.